This T cell receptor (beta chain) appears in the sequencing data of a study of human T cells and chemical hapten exposure. V lost 4 bases to trimming and J lost 4 bases, with 11 bases between them. The CDR3 is 13 residues long. Germline CDR1 SGHVS, CDR2 FQNEAQ. Using its own MiXCR run on the RACE reads, TCRdb lists one record per CDR3 protein. The sample contains a few hundred thousand distinct CDR3 sequences, around 7.7% of which appear only once. The time point is: pre-sensitization, week 0. Treatment meaning: therapeutic diphenylcyclopropenone sensitization with weekly scalp DPC. The TCR comes from a young man with alopecia areata. Some clones in this sample may be carry-over from other donors' samples. This specimen consisted of whole blood, obtained in connection with sensitization to the hapten diphenylcyclopropenone (DPC). The genes are TRBV7-8 and TRBJ2-7, with D perhaps TRBD1 (5 bases). The CDR3 spells CASSSFQGYEQYV. The CDR3 DNA sequence: TGTGCCAGCAGCTCGTTCCAGGGATACGAGCAGTACGTC.